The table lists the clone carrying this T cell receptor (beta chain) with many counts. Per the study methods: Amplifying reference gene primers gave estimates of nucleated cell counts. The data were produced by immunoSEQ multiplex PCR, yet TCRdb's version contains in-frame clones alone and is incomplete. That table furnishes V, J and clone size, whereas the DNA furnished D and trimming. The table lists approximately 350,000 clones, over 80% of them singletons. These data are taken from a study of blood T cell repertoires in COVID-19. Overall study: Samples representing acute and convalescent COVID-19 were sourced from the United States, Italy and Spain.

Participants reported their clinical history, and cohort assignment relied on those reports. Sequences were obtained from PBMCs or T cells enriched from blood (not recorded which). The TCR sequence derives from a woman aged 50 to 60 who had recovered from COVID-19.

The CDR3 DNA follows: TGTGCCTGGAGTGTACTAGGGCCCGGCGAGCAGTACTTC. It codes for CAWSVLGPGEQYF. The rearrangement links TRBV30 to TRBJ2-7; a possible D gene is TRBD2 (5 bases). V lost 0 bases to trimming and J lost 6 bases, with 12 bases between them. The CDR3 covers 13 residues. Germline values: CDR1 GTSNPN, CDR2 SVGIG (reference sequence).